The 2 T cell receptor beta chains presented below share a single source sample, sequenced in a study of cytomegalovirus exposure and HLA in healthy donors. Use of 60 Vbeta and 13 Jbeta primers characterized the PCR. The data were produced by immunoSEQ multiplex PCR, yet TCRdb's version contains in-frame clones alone and is incomplete. The table records about 150,000 clones, 65% to 80% of them present only once. Sequencing used PBMCs. The receptor set was obtained from a man aged 40-49 years in good health and CMV-seropositive.

The V call is TRBV10-3, the J call TRBJ2-1, with 9 bases identical to TRBD1. This CDR3 spans 13 amino acids. CDR1 ENHRY and CDR2 SYGVKD come from the germline V gene. Trimming at V came to 10 bases and at J to 6 bases, leaving 7 bases not matched to a gene. CDR3 amino acids: CATSGTGFNEQFF. CDR3 DNA sequence: TGTGCCACCTCCGGGACAGGGTTCAATGAGCAGTTCTTC.

This clone appeared once. CDR3 region: CASSTGQVSYEQYF. The CDR3 bases are TGTGCCAGTAGTACAGGACAGGTCTCCTACGAGCAGTACTTC. The genes are TRBV19 and TRBJ2-7; 7 bases align to TRBD1. The V gene end was trimmed by 4 bases and the J gene end by 0 bases; junction bases not matched to a gene: 3. CDR1 is LNHDA, CDR2 SQIVND, per germline (reference sequence). The CDR3 runs 14 residues.